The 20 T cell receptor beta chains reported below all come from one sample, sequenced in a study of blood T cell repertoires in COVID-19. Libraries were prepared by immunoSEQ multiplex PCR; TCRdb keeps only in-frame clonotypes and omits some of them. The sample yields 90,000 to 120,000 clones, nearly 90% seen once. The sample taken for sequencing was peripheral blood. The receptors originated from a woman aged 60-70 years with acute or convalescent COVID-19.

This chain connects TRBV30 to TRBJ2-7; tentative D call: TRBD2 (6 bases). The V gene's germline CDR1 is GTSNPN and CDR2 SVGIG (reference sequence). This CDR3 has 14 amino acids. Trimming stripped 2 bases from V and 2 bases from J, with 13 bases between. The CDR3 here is CAWSRGLLAYEQYV. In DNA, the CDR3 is TGTGCCTGGAGTCGGGGACTTTTGGCCTACGAGCAGTACGTC.

The CDR3 protein is CTSPHGELFF. As DNA, the CDR3 is TGCACCAGCCCCCACGGGGAGCTGTTTTTT. This chain connects TRBV1 to TRBJ2-2; TRBD1 is the table's D call, not checked against the DNA. TRBV1 is noted as a pseudogene. The CDR3 length is 10 residues.

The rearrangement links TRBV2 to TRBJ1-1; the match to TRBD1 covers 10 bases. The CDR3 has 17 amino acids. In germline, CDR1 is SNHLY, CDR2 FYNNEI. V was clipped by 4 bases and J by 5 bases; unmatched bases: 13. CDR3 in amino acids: CASSGKAPGTGVTEAFF. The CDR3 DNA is TGTGCCAGCAGTGGAAAAGCCCCCGGGACAGGGGTTACTGAAGCTTTCTTT.

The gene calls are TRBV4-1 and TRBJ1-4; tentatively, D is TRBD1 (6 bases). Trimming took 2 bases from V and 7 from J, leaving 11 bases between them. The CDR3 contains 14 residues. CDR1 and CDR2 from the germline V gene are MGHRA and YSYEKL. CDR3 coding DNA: TGCGCCAGCAGCCAACTCTCAGGGGCTGAAAAACTGTTTTTT. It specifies CASSQLSGAEKLFF.

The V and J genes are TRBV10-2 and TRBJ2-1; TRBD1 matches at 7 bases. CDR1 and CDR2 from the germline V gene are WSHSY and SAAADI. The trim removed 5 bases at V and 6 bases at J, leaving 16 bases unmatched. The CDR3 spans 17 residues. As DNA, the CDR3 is TGCGCCAGCAGTACATATTTAGGGGGCGTTGGTGGCAATGAGCAGTTCTTC. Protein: CASSTYLGGVGGNEQFF.

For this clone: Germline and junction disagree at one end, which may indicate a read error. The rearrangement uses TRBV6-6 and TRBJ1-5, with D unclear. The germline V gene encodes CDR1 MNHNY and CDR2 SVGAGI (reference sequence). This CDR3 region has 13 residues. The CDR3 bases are TGTGCCAGCAGTTACTCAGAGGGCAGCTCTGTAAATTTT. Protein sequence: CASSYSEGSSVNF.

In nucleotides, the CDR3 is TGTGCCAGTAGTATCGGGGGAGGAGAGACCCAGTACTTC. Translated, it gives CASSIGGGETQYF. J is TRBJ2-5 and V is TRBV19, with TRBD2 as a possible D gene (6 bases). Between the trimmed V and J ends, which lost 3 bases and 4 bases, there was a span of 9 bases. From germline, CDR1 is LNHDA and CDR2 SQIVND (reference sequence). This CDR3 spans 13 amino acids.

The CDR3 is CASSHRRGRLAGATTADTQYF. The DNA for the CDR3 is TGTGCCAGCAGCCACCGTCGGGGGCGACTAGCGGGAGCCACCACCGCAGATACGCAGTATTTT. V is TRBV3-1 (or the pseudogene TRBV3-2) and J is TRBJ2-3, with 12 nucleotides matching TRBD2. The V gene end was trimmed by 3 bases and the J gene end by 4 bases; junction bases not matched to a gene: 20. This CDR3 comprises 21 residues. Germline V gene data show CDR1 as LGHDT and CDR2 as YNNKEL (reference sequence).

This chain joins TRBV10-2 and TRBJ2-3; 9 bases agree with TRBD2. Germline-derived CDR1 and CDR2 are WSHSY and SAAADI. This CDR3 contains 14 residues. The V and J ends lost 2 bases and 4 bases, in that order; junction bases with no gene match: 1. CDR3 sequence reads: CASSEAGGPDTQYF. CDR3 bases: TGCGCCAGCAGTGAGGCGGGAGGGCCAGATACGCAGTATTTT.

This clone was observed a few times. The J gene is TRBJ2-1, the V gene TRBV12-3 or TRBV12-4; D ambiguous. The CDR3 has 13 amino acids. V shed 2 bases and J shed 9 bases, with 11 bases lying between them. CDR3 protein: CASSLHTPGEQFF. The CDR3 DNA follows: TGTGCCAGCAGTTTACACACGCCAGGTGAGCAGTTCTTC.

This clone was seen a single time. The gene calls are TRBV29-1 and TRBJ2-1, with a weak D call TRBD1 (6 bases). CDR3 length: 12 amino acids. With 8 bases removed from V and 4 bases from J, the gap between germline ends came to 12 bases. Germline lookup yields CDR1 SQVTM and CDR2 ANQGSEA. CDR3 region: CSISTGYNEQFF. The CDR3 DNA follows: TGCAGCATCTCGACAGGATACAATGAGCAGTTCTTC.

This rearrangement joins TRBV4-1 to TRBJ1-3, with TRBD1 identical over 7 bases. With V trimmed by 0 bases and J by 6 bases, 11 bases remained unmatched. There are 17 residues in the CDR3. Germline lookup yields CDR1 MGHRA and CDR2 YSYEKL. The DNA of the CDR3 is TGCGCCAGCAGCCAAGATGGAGCAGGGGGTCTGTTAAACACCATATATTTT. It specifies CASSQDGAGGLLNTIYF.

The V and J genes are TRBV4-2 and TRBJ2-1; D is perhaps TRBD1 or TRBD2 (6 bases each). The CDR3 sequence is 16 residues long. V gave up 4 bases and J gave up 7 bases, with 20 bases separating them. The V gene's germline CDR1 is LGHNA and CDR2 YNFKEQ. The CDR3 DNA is TGTGCCAGCAGCCCAGAGGGGGGTGGGCCCCTGAATGAGCAGTTCTTC. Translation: CASSPEGGGPLNEQFF.

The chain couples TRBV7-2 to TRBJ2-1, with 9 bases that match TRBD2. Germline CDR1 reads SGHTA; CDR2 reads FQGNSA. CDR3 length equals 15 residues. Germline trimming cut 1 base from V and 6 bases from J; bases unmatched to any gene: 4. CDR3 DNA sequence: TGTGCCAGCAGCTTAGGTAGCGGGAGTGGCAATGAGCAGTTCTTC. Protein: CASSLGSGSGNEQFF.

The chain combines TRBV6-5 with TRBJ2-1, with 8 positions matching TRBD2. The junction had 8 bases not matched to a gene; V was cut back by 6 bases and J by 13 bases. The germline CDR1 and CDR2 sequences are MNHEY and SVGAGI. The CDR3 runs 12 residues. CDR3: CASSPAGGRQFF. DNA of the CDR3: TGTGCCAGCAGCCCCGCGGGGGGCAGACAGTTCTTC.

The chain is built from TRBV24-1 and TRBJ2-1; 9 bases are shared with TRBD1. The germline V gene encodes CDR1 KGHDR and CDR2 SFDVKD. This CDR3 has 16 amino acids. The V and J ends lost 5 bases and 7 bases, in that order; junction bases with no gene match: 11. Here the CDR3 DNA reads TGTGCCACCAGTGTCCCTCCGGGACAGGGTAGGAATGAGCAGTTCTTC. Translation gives CATSVPPGQGRNEQFF.

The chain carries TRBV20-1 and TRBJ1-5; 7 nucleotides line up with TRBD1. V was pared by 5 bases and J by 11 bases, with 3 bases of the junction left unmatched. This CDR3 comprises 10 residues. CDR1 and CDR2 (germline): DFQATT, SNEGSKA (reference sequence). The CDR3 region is CSAGDRAQHF. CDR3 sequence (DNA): TGCAGTGCTGGCGACAGGGCCCAGCATTTT.

The CDR3 protein is CASSPRRGGHNEQFF. The CDR3 DNA follows: TGTGCCAGCAGCCCCCGCCGGGGGGGACACAATGAGCAGTTCTTC. V is TRBV11-3 and J is TRBJ2-1; TRBD2 aligns across 8 bases. Looked up from germline, CDR1 is SGHNT and CDR2 is YENEEA. The junction had 8 bases not matched to a gene; V was cut back by 5 bases and J by 5 bases. The CDR3 contains 15 residues.

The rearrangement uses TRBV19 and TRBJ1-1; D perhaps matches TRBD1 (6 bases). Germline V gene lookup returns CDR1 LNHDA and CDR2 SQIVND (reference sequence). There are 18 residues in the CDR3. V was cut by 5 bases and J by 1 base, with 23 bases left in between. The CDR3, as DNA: TGTGCCAGTAGTTGGATATTGGTCGGGGGGCGAGAGAACACTGAAGCTTTCTTT. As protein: CASSWILVGGRENTEAFF.

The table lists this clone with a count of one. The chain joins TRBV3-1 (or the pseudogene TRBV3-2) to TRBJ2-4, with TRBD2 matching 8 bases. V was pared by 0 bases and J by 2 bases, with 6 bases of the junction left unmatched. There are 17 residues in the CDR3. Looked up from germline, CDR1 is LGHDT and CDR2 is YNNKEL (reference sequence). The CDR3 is CASSQDSGGVPKNIQYF. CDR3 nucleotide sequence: TGTGCCAGCAGCCAAGATTCGGGGGGGGTACCCAAAAACATTCAGTACTTC.